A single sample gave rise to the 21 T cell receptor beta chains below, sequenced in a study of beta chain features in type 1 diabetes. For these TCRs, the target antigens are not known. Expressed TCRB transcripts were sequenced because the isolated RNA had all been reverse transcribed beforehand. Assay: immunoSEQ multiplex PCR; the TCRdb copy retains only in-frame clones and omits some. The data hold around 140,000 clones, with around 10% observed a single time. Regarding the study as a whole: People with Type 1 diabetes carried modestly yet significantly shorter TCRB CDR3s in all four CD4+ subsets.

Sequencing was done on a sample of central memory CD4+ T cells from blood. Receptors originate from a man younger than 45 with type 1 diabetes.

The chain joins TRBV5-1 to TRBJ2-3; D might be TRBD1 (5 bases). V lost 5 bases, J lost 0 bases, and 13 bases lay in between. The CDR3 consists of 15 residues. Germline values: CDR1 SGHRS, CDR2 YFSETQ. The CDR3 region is CASRQGLVSTDTQYF. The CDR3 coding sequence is TGCGCCAGCAGGCAGGGTTTGGTAAGCACAGATACGCAGTATTTT.

The CDR3 is CASSVRGNYGYTF. CDR3 coding DNA: TGTGCCAGTAGTGTCAGGGGGAACTATGGCTACACCTTC. The V and J genes are TRBV19 and TRBJ1-2, with 7 bases lining up with TRBD1. This CDR3 spans 13 amino acids. After removal of 5 bases from V and 2 bases from J, the junction contained 2 bases not matched to a gene. Looked up from germline, CDR1 is LNHDA and CDR2 is SQIVND (reference sequence).

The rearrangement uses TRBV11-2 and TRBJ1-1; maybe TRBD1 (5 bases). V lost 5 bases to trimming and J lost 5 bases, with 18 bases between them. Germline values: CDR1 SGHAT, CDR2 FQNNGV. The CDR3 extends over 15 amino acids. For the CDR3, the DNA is TGTGCCAGCAGCCCTGGGGCGGGGGGAAGGACTGAAGCTTTCTTT. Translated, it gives CASSPGAGGRTEAFF.

The chain's CDR3 is CASSPSRDRGRDTGELFF. CDR3 nucleotides: TGTGCCAGCTCACCGTCCCGGGACAGGGGACGGGACACCGGGGAGCTGTTTTTT. The gene calls are TRBV18 and TRBJ2-2, with 10 positions matching TRBD1. The V and J ends lost 3 bases and 3 bases, in that order; junction bases with no gene match: 10. The CDR3 length is 18 residues. Per germline, CDR1 KGHSH and CDR2 LQKENI. The whole variable domain, filled in from reference TRBV18 and TRBJ2-2, reads NAGVMQNPRHLVRRRGQEARLRCSPMKGHSHVYWYRQLPEEGLKFMVYLQKENIIDESGMPKERFSAEFPKEGPSILRIQQVVRGDSAAYFCASSPSRDRGRDTGELFFGEGSRLTVL.

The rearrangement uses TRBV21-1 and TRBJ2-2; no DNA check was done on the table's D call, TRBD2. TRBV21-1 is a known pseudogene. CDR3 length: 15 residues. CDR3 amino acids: CASSKSGGTTGELFF. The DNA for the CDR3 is TGTGCCAGCAGCAAAAGCGGGGGGACCACCGGGGAGCTGTTTTTT.

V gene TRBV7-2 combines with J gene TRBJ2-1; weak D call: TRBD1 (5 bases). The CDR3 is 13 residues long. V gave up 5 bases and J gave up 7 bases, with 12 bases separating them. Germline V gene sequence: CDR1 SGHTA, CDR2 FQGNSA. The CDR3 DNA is TGTGCCAGCAGCCCCCCGACAGATAATGAGCAGTTCTTC. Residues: CASSPPTDNEQFF.

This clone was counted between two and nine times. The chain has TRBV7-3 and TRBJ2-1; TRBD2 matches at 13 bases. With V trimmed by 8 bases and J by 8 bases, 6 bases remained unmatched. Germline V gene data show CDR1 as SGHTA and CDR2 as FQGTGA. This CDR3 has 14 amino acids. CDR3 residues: CASRTSGGADEQFF. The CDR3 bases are TGTGCCAGCCGTACTAGCGGGGGGGCCGATGAGCAGTTCTTC.

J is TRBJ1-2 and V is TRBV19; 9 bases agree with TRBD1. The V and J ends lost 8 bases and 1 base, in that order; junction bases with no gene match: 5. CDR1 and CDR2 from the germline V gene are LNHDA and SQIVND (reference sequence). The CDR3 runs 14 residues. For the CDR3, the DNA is TGTGCCAGTGAATGGACAGGGGTTAACTATGGCTACACCTTC. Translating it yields CASEWTGVNYGYTF.

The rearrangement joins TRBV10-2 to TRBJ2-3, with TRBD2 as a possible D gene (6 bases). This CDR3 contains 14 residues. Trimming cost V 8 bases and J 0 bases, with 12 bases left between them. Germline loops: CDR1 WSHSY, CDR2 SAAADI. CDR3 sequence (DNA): TGCGCCAGCCGACTAGGGCTCAGCACAGATACGCAGTATTTT. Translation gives CASRLGLSTDTQYF.

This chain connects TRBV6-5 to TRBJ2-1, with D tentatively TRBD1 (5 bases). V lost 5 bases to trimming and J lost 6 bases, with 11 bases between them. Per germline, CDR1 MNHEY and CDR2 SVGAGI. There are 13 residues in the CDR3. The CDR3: CASSQDMGNEQFF. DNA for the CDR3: TGTGCCAGCAGTCAGGACATGGGCAATGAGCAGTTCTTC.

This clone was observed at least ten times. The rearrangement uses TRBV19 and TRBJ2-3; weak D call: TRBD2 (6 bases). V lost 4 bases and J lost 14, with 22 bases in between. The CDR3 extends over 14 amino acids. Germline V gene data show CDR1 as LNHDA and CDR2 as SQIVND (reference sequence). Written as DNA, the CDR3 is TGTGCCAGTAGTACAACAACCGGGACCCCGACTAGGTATTTT. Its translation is CASSTTTGTPTRYF. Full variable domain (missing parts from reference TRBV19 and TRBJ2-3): DGGITQSPKYLFRKEGQNVTLSCEQNLNHDAMYWYRQDPGQGLRLIYYSQIVNDFQKGDIAEGYSVSREKKESFPLTVTSAQKNPTAFYLCASSTTTGTPTRYFGPGTRLTVL.

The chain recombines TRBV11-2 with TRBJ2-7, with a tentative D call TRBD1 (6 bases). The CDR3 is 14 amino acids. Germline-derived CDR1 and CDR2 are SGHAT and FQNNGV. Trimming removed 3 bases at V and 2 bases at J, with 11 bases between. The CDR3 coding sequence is TGTGCCAGCAGCTTGGAGACAGGAGCCTACGAGCAGTACTTC. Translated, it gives CASSLETGAYEQYF.

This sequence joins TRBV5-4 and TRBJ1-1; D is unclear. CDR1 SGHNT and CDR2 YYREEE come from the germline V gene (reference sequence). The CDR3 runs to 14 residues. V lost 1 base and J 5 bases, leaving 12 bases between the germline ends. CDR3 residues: CASSLTEDWTEAFF. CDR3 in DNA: TGTGCCAGCAGCTTGACGGAGGACTGGACTGAAGCTTTCTTT.

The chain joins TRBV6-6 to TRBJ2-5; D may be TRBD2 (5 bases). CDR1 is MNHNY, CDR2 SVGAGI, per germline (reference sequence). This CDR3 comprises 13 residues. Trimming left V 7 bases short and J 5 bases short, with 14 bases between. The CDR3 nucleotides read TGTGCCAGCACTAGAATGTCGGGGGAGACCCAGTACTTC. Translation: CASTRMSGETQYF.

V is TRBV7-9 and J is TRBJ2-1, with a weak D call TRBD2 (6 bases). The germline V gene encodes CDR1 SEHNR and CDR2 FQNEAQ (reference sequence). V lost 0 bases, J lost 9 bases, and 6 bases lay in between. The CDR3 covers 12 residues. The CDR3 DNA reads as TGTGCCAGCAGCTTAGCGGGGGGTGAGCAGTTCTTC. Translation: CASSLAGGEQFF.

Here the CDR3 reads CASSATGGGWAEQYF. CDR3 sequence (DNA): TGTGCCAGCAGTGCCACAGGGGGAGGTTGGGCCGAGCAGTACTTC. V is TRBV2 and J is TRBJ2-7; the match to TRBD1 covers 8 bases. The length of the CDR3 is 15 residues. V dropped 4 bases and J dropped 6; count of bases not matched to a gene: 11. The germline V gene has CDR1 SNHLY and CDR2 FYNNEI.

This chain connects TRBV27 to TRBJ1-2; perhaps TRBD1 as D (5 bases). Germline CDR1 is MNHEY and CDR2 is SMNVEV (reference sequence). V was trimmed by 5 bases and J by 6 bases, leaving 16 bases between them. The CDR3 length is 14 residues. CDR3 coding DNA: TGTGCCAGCAGTACCCGGACACCTGAGGATGGCTACACCTTC. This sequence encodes CASSTRTPEDGYTF.

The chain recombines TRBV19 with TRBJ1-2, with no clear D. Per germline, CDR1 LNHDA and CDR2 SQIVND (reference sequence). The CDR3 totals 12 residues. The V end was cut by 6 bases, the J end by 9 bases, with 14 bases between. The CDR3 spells CASRSILWSYTF. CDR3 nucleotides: TGTGCCAGTAGATCCATACTATGGAGCTACACCTTC.

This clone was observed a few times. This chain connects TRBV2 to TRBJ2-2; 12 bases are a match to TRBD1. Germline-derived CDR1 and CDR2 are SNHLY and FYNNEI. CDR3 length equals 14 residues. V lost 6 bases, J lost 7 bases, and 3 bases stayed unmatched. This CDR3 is CASRGTGGVGELFF. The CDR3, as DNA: TGTGCCAGCAGGGGGACAGGGGGCGTCGGGGAGCTGTTTTTT.

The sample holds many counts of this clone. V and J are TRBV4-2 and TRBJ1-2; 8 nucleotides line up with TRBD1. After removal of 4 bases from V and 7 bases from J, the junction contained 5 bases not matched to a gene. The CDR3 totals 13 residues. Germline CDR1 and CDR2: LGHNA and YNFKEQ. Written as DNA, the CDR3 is TGTGCCAGCAGCCTCCCAGGGGGCCGTGGCTACACCTTC. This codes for CASSLPGGRGYTF.

The CDR3 DNA follows: TGTGCCAGCAGTGGAAGGAACAGGGGGCAGGGCACTGAAGCTTTCTTT. Translation gives CASSGRNRGQGTEAFF. This chain uses TRBV2 with TRBJ1-1, with 9 bases matching TRBD1. The J segment lost 4 bases and the V segment lost 4 bases, leaving 10 bases of the junction unmatched. Germline assignment: CDR1 SNHLY and CDR2 FYNNEI. The CDR3 has 16 amino acids.